The sequence of this T cell receptor beta chain was determined in a study of OX40 agonist ivuxolimab in advanced cancers. The wider study: Ivuxolimab, an agonistic anti-OX40 (CD134) antibody, was given to patients. In three patients, partial responses were observed, one with hepatocellular carcinoma and two with cutaneous melanoma.

This clone came up once. The CDR3 extends over 15 amino acids. Looked up from germline, CDR1 is MDHEN and CDR2 is SYDVKM. V was cut by 1 base and J by 5 bases, with 12 bases left in between. The assay was immunoSEQ multiplex PCR, and TCRdb's table has in-frame clones only and misses some. Of tens of thousands of clones listed, 90% to 95% are singletons. This chain links TRBV28 with TRBJ2-1, with D possibly TRBD1 on 6 matching bases. The receptor comes from an adult with an advanced solid tumor such as melanoma, head and neck, liver or kidney cancer. The sample consisted of CD4+ or CD8+ T cells sorted from blood, taken in a trial of the OX40 agonist ivuxolimab. CDR3 in DNA: TGTGCCAGCAGTTTATCGTTGGGGGCCCACAATGAGCAGTTCTTC. Protein product: CASSLSLGAHNEQFF.